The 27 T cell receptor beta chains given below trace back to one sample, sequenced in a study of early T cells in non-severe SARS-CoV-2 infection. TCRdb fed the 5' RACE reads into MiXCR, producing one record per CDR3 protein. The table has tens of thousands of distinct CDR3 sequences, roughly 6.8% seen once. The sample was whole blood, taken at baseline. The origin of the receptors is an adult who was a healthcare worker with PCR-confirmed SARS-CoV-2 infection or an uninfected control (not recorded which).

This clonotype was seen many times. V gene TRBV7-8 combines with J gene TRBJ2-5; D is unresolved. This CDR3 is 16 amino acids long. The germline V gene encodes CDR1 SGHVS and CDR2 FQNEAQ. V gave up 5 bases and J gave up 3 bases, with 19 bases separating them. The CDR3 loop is CASSRRLGQGKETQYF. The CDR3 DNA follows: TGTGCCAGCAGCAGGCGCCTAGGCCAAGGCAAAGAGACCCAGTACTTC.

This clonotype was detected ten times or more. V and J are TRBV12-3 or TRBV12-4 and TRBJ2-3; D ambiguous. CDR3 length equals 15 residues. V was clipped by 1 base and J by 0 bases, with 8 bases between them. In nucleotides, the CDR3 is TGTGCCAGCAGTTTAGGACTGACTAGCACAGATACGCAGTATTTT. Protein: CASSLGLTSTDTQYF.

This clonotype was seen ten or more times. The chain's CDR3 is CASLMSGTEAFF. The CDR3 region has the DNA TGTGCCAGCTTAATGTCGGGGACTGAAGCTTTCTTT. The rearrangement uses TRBV21-1 and TRBJ1-1. TRBV21-1 is a pseudogene. This CDR3 contains 12 residues.

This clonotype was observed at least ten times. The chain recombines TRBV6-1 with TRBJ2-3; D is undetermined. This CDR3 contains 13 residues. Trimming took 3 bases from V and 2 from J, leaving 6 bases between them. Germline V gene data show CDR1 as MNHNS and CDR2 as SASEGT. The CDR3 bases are TGTGCCAGCAGTGATGTTCACACAGATACGCAGTATTTT. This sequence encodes CASSDVHTDTQYF.

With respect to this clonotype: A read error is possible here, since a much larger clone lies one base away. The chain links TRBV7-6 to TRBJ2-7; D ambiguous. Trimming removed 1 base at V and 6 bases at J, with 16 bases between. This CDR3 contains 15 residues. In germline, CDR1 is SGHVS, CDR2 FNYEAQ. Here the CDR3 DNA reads TGTGCCAGCAGCTTAGATGTTGGCCGAACCTGCGAGCAGTACTTC. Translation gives CASSLDVGRTCEQYF.

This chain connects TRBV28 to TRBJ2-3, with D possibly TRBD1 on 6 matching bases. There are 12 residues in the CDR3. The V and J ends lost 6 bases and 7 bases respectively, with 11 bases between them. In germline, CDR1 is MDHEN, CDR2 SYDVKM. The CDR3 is CASSEQGYTQYF. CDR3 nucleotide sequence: TGTGCCAGCAGCGAACAGGGTTATACGCAGTATTTT.

CDR3 nucleotides: TGTGCCAGCAGCGTAGGAATGAGAACCGATTTGGGTGAGCAGTTCTTC. Its protein product is CASSVGMRTDLGEQFF. J is TRBJ2-1 and V is TRBV9; D ambiguous. CDR1 SGDLS and CDR2 YYNGEE come from the germline V gene. With 0 bases removed from V and 9 bases from J, the gap between germline ends came to 19 bases. This CDR3 has 16 residues.

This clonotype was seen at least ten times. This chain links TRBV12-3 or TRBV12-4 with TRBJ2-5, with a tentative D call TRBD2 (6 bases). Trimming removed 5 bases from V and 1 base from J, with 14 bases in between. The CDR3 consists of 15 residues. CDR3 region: CASSKPTGAQETQYF. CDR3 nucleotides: TGTGCCAGCAGTAAACCAACGGGAGCCCAAGAGACCCAGTACTTC.

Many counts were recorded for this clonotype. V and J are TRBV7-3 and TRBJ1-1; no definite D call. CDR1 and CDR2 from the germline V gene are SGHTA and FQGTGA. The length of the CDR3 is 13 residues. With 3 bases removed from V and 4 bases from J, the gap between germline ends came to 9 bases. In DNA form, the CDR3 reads TGTGCCAGCAGCTTCAGACATCCCACTGAAGCTTTCTTT. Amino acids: CASSFRHPTEAFF.

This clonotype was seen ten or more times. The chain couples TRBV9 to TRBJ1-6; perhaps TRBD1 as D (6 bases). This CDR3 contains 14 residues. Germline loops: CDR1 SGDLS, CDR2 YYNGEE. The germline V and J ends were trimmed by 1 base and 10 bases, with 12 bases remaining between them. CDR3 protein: CASSVSGANSPLHF. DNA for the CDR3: TGTGCCAGCAGCGTATCAGGGGCAAACTCACCCCTCCACTTT.

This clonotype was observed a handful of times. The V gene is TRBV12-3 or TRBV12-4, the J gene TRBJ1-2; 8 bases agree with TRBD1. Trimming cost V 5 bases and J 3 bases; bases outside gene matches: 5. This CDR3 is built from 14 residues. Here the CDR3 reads CASSTGQGDYGYTF. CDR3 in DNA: TGTGCCAGCAGTACCGGACAGGGAGACTATGGCTACACCTTC.

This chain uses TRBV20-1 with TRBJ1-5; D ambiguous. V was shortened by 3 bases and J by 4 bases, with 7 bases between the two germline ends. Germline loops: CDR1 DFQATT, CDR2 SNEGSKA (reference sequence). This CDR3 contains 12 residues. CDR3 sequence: CSASSTNQPQHF. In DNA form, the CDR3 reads TGCAGTGCTAGCTCAACAAATCAGCCCCAGCATTTT.

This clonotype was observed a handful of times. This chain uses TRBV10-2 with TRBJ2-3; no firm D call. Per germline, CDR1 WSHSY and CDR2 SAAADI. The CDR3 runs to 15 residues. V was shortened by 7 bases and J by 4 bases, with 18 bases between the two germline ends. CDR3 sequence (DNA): TGCGCCAGCACCCAGGCTAGAACCCTCGCAGATACGCAGTATTTT. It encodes CASTQARTLADTQYF.

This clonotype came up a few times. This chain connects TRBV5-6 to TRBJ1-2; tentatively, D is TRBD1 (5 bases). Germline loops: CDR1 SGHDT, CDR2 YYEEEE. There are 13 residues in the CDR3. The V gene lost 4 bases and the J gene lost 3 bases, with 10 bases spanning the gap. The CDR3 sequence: CASSPDIYYGYTF. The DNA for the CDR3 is TGTGCCAGCAGCCCGGACATATACTATGGCTACACCTTC.

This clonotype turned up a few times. In DNA form, the CDR3 reads TGTGCCAGCAGTTTCGGGGACAGGGTTGTCGCAGAGACCCAGTACTTC. Translating it yields CASSFGDRVVAETQYF. The gene calls are TRBV28 and TRBJ2-5; 9 bases map to TRBD1. V lost 3 bases to trimming and J lost 4 bases; unmatched junction nucleotides: 9. Germline CDR1 MDHEN, CDR2 SYDVKM. This CDR3 is 16 amino acids long.

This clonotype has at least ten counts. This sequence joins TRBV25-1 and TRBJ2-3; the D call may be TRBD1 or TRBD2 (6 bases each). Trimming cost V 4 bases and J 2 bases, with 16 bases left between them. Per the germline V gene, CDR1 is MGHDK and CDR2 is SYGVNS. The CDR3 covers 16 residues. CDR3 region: CASSGRAGHPTDTQYF. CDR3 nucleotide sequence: TGTGCCAGCAGTGGCCGGGCGGGACACCCCACAGATACGCAGTATTTT. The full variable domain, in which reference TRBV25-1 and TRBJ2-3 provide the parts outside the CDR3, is EADIYQTPRYLVIGTGKKITLECSQTMGHDKMYWYQQDPGMELHLIHYSYGVNSTEKGDLSSESTVSRIRTEHFPLTLESARPSHTSQYLCASSGRAGHPTDTQYFGPGTRLTVL.

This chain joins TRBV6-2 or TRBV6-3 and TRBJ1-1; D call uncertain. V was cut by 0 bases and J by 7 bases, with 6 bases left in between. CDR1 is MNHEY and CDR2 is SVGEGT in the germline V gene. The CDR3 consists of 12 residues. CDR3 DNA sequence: TGTGCCAGCAGTTACTCCGGCCTTGAAGCTTTCTTT. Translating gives CASSYSGLEAFF.

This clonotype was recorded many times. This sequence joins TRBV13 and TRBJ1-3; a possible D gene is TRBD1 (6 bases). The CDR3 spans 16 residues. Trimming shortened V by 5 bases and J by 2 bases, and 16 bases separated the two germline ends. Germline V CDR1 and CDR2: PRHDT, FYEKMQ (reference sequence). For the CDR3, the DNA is TGTGCCAGCAGCCCCGGGCAGGGGCAGGCTGGAAACACCATATATTTT. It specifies CASSPGQGQAGNTIYF.

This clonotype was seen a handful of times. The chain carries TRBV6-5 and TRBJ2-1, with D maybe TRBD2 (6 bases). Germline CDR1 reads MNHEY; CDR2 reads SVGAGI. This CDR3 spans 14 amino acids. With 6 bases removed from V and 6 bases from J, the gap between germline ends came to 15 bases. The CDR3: CASRRASVFNEQFF. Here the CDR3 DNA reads TGTGCCAGCAGGCGGGCTAGCGTCTTCAATGAGCAGTTCTTC.

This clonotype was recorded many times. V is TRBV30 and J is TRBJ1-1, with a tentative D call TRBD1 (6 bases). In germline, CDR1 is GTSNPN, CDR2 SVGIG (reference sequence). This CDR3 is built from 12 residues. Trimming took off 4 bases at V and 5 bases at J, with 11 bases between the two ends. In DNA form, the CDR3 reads TGTGCCTGGACTACAGGGAGAACTGAAGCTTTCTTT. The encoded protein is CAWTTGRTEAFF.

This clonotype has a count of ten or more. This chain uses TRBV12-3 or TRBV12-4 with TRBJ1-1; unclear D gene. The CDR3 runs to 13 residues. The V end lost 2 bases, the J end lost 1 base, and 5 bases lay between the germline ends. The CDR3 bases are TGTGCCAGCAGTTTAAAGGGGAACACTGAAGCTTTCTTT. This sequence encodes CASSLKGNTEAFF.

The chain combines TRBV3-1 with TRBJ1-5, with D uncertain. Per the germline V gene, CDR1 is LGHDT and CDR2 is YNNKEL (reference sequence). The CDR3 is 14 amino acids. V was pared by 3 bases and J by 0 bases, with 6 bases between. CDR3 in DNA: TGTGCCAGCAGCCATGGTAATAGCAATCAGCCCCAGCATTTT. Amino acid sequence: CASSHGNSNQPQHF.

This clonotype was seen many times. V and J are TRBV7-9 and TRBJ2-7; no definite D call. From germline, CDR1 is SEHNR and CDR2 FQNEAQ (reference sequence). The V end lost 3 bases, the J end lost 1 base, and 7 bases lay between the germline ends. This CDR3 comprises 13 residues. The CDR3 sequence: CASSFSASYEQYF. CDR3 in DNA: TGTGCCAGCAGCTTCTCCGCGTCCTACGAGCAGTACTTC. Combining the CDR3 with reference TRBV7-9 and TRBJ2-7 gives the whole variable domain DTGVSQNPRHKITKRGQNVTFRCDPISEHNRLYWYRQTLGQGPEFLTYFQNEAQLEKSRLLSDRFSAERPKGSFSTLEIQRTEQGDSAMYLCASSFSASYEQYFGPGTRLTVT.

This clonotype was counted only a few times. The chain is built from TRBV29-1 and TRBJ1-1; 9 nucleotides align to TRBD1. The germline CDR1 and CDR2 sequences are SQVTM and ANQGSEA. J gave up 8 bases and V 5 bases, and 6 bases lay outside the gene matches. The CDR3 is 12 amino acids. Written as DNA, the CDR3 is TGCAGCGTTTTAACAGGGGGCTCGGAAGCTTTCTTT. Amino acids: CSVLTGGSEAFF.

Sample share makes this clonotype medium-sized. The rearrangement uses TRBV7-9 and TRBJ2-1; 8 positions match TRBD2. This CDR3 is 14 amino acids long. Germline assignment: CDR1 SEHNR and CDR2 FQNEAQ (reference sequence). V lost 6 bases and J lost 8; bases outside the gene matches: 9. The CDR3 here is CASSFSGGADEQFF. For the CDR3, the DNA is TGTGCCAGCAGTTTCTCCGGGGGGGCCGATGAGCAGTTCTTC.

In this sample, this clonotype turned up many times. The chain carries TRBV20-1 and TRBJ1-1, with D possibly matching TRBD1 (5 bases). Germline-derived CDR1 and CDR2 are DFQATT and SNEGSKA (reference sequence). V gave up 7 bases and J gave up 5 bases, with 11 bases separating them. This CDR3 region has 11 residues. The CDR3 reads CSGTGETEAFF. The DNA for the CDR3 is TGCAGTGGTACGGGGGAAACTGAAGCTTTCTTT.

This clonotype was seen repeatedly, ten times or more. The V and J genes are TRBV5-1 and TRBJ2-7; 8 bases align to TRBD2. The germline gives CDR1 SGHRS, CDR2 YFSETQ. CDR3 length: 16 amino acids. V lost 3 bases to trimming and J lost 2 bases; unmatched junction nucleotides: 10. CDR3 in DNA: TGCGCCAGCAGCTCTCGCCTAGCGGGTCGTACCTACGAGCAGTACTTC. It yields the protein CASSSRLAGRTYEQYF. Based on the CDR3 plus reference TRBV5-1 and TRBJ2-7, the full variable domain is KAGVTQTPRYLIKTRGQQVTLSCSPISGHRSVSWYQQTPGQGLQFLFEYFSETQRNKGNFPGRFSGRQFSNSRSEMNVSTLELGDSALYLCASSSRLAGRTYEQYFGPGTRLTVT.